Listed here are 4 T cell receptor beta chains from one sample, sequenced in a study of blood T cell repertoires in COVID-19. The table came from immunoSEQ multiplex PCR; TCRdb's copy has only in-frame clones and leaves some out. This sample yields 100,000 or so clones, of which 65% to 80% are seen a single time; around 20% belongs to the top ten. What was sequenced was peripheral blood. The source of these receptors is a man in his 70s with active or convalescent COVID-19.

The rearrangement joins TRBV7-8 to TRBJ1-1; 9 nucleotides match TRBD1. Germline-derived CDR1 and CDR2 are SGHVS and FQNEAQ. The J segment lost 7 bases and the V segment lost 1 base, leaving 4 bases of the junction unmatched. There are 14 residues in the CDR3. The CDR3 is CASSLDRGLFEAFF. Here the CDR3 DNA reads TGTGCCAGCAGCTTAGACAGGGGGCTCTTTGAAGCTTTCTTT.

This chain connects TRBV3-1 (or the pseudogene TRBV3-2) to TRBJ1-1; the D gene is possibly TRBD1 (5 bases). The V and J ends lost 2 bases and 8 bases respectively, with 9 bases between them. Germline loops: CDR1 LGHDT, CDR2 YNNKEL (reference sequence). The CDR3 runs 12 residues. Written as DNA, the CDR3 is TGTGCCAGCAGCCAACAGGGTTTCGAAGCTTTCTTT. Protein: CASSQQGFEAFF.

The V gene is TRBV5-5, the J gene TRBJ2-1, with no clear D. V was pared by 3 bases and J by 7 bases, with 11 bases between. This CDR3 contains 13 residues. Germline CDR1 reads SGHKS; CDR2 reads YYEKEE (reference sequence). CDR3 nucleotides: TGTGCCAGCAGCTCCCTGACACCAAATGAGCAGTTCTTC. Its protein product is CASSSLTPNEQFF.

The J gene is TRBJ1-1, the V gene TRBV7-3, with TRBD1 matching 7 bases. The CDR3 contains 16 residues. CDR1 SGHTA and CDR2 FQGTGA come from the germline V gene. Trimming took 5 bases from V and 5 from J; bases not matched to a gene: 14. CDR3 residues: CASSAGTGVGWTEAFF. The CDR3 coding sequence is TGTGCCAGCAGCGCAGGTACAGGGGTAGGCTGGACTGAAGCTTTCTTT.